Here is one T cell receptor beta chain with its context. The target antigen is unknown. This record belongs to a study of cytomegalovirus exposure and HLA in healthy donors. Study-level background: Early released data had about 80 million unique TCRs, all coming from HLA-typed donors.

The CDR3 length is 13 residues. From germline, CDR1 is SEHNR and CDR2 FQNEAQ (reference sequence). Trimming removed 0 bases from V and 10 bases from J, with 10 bases in between. Study-wide results and caveats: The study dropped some indistinguishable V segments, TRBV6-2 and TRBV6-3 among them. A reported reduction in N-insertions relative to the approximately 640-donor mean was seen in an Asian-associated ancestry cluster in a later analysis. Highly shared sequence variants in one cluster were likely a sequencing artifact.

The PCR was carried out with 60 Vbeta primers and 13 Jbeta primers. Data came from immunoSEQ multiplex PCR; TCRdb stores just in-frame clones and leaves some out. Here the sample spans under 150,000 clones, approximately 80% being singletons. The material sequenced was PBMCs. The V call is TRBV7-9, the J call TRBJ2-1; D is uncertain. The origin of this receptor is a woman in her thirties or forties in good health and CMV-seropositive. CDR3 protein: CASSLAGAEEQFF. For the CDR3, the DNA is TGTGCCAGCAGCTTAGCGGGCGCCGAGGAGCAGTTCTTC.